This passage covers 17 T cell receptor beta chains from one sample sequenced in a study of control samples from healthy donors and cancer patients. TCRdb's table, derived via immunoSEQ multiplex PCR, lists solely in-frame clones and lacks some. This table has about 140,000 clones, more than 90% appearing once. Source material: blood. The source of these receptors is a man younger than 45 in good health.

The rearrangement joins TRBV7-9 to TRBJ2-5; 7 bases are shared with TRBD1. Trimming cost V 2 bases and J 3 bases; bases outside gene matches: 6. The germline V gene encodes CDR1 SEHNR and CDR2 FQNEAQ (reference sequence). The CDR3 sequence is 15 residues long. CDR3 in DNA: TGTGCCAGCAGCTTATGGGCAGGGGGTGAAGAGACCCAGTACTTC. This translates into CASSLWAGGEETQYF.

The rearrangement uses TRBV28 and TRBJ2-5, with D perhaps TRBD2 (6 bases). The ends were cut back, 4 bases at V and 4 bases at J, with 13 bases in the middle. The CDR3 loop spans 14 amino acids. Germline V lookup: CDR1 MDHEN, CDR2 SYDVKM. The CDR3 reads CASSYYGRGETQYF. The CDR3 DNA sequence: TGTGCCAGCAGTTATTACGGGCGGGGAGAGACCCAGTACTTC.

The chain joins TRBV6-6 to TRBJ2-7; tentative D call: TRBD1 (7 bases). Germline V lookup: CDR1 MNHNY, CDR2 SVGAGI (reference sequence). With 6 bases removed from V and 4 bases from J, the gap between germline ends came to 16 bases. The CDR3 runs 14 residues. Written as DNA, the CDR3 is TGTGCCAGCAGCCCAGGGGGGATGGTTTACGAGCAGTACTTC. As protein: CASSPGGMVYEQYF.

The V call is TRBV5-4, the J call TRBJ2-7; TRBD2 aligns across 12 bases. Germline loops: CDR1 SGHNT, CDR2 YYREEE (reference sequence). CDR3 length: 15 residues. The trim removed 1 base at V and 6 bases at J, leaving 5 bases unmatched. CDR3 bases: TGTGCCAGCAGCTTGTGGGCTAGCGGGAGGGCCGAGCAGTACTTC. Amino acids: CASSLWASGRAEQYF.

The gene calls are TRBV28 and TRBJ1-6, with D perhaps TRBD1 (6 bases). The CDR3 extends over 13 amino acids. V was trimmed by 3 bases and J by 10 bases, leaving 10 bases between them. Looked up from germline, CDR1 is MDHEN and CDR2 is SYDVKM. The CDR3 coding sequence is TGTGCCAGCAGTTTGAGGGGGTTATCACCCCTCCACTTT. Translating it yields CASSLRGLSPLHF.

The chain combines TRBV19 with TRBJ2-1, with 14 bases aligning to TRBD2. The CDR3 runs to 18 residues. V lost 5 bases and J lost 10; bases outside the gene matches: 16. CDR1 is LNHDA, CDR2 SQIVND, per germline (reference sequence). CDR3 coding DNA: TGTGCCAGTAGTGGACCCGGGACTAGCGGGAGCGAGTATTACGAGCAGTTCTTC. Translation: CASSGPGTSGSEYYEQFF.

Only one count was recorded for this clone. The rearrangement joins TRBV7-9 to TRBJ1-6; D is perhaps TRBD1 (6 bases). V was cut by 2 bases and J by 4 bases, with 9 bases left in between. The CDR3 has 15 residues. Looked up from germline, CDR1 is SEHNR and CDR2 is FQNEAQ (reference sequence). The chain's CDR3 is CASSLQGPYNSPLHF. CDR3 DNA sequence: TGTGCCAGCAGCTTACAGGGGCCTTATAATTCACCCCTCCACTTT. The full variable domain, in which reference TRBV7-9 and TRBJ1-6 provide the parts outside the CDR3, is DTGVSQNPRHKITKRGQNVTFRCDPISEHNRLYWYRQTLGQGPEFLTYFQNEAQLEKSRLLSDRFSAERPKGSFSTLEIQRTEQGDSAMYLCASSLQGPYNSPLHFGNGTRLTVT.

CDR3 DNA: TGTGCCAGCAGCGGTGGACTAGCCCCTCTTACAGATACGCAGTATTTT. Encoded protein: CASSGGLAPLTDTQYF. The chain recombines TRBV2 with TRBJ2-3, with TRBD2 matching over 8 bases. Germline CDR1 reads SNHLY; CDR2 reads FYNNEI. V trimming: 6 bases; J trimming: 3 bases; junction bases outside the gene matches: 11. This CDR3 spans 16 amino acids.

The chain has TRBV9 and TRBJ2-5; TRBD2 is a possible D gene (6 bases). V was clipped by 0 bases and J by 5 bases, with 8 bases between them. The length of the CDR3 is 13 residues. Per germline, CDR1 SGDLS and CDR2 YYNGEE. DNA of the CDR3: TGTGCCAGCAGCGTAGGGGAGGAGGAGACCCAGTACTTC. It yields the protein CASSVGEEETQYF.

This clone appeared a single time. The chain recombines TRBV4-2 with TRBJ2-7, with 13 bases aligning to TRBD2. With V trimmed by 4 bases and J by 5 bases, 8 bases remained unmatched. Per the germline V gene, CDR1 is LGHNA and CDR2 is YNFKEQ. This CDR3 contains 16 residues. CDR3 loop: CASSLWTSGSMNEQYF. In nucleotides, the CDR3 is TGTGCCAGCAGCCTCTGGACTAGCGGGAGTATGAACGAGCAGTACTTC.

The V gene is TRBV12-3 or TRBV12-4, the J gene TRBJ1-2; no reliable D call. Trimming left V 5 bases short and J 7 bases short, with 11 bases between. This CDR3 comprises 12 residues. Here the CDR3 reads CASSAGSRGYTF. DNA for the CDR3: TGTGCCAGCAGTGCTGGATCCCGTGGCTACACCTTC.

V is TRBV28 and J is TRBJ1-4; D gene unclear. Looked up from germline, CDR1 is MDHEN and CDR2 is SYDVKM. The CDR3 contains 14 residues. Trimming removed 6 bases from V and 6 bases from J, with 14 bases in between. The CDR3 sequence is CASRSKELYEKLFF. CDR3 nucleotides: TGTGCCAGCAGATCCAAGGAACTCTATGAAAAACTGTTTTTT.

The chain carries TRBV28 and TRBJ2-3; possibly TRBD2 for D (6 bases). Germline CDR1 and CDR2: MDHEN and SYDVKM. V was cut by 8 bases and J by 0 bases, with 12 bases left in between. CDR3 length equals 14 residues. The CDR3 loop is CASPPSGSTDTQYF. As DNA, the CDR3 is TGTGCCAGCCCCCCGAGCGGGAGCACAGATACGCAGTATTTT.

The J gene is TRBJ2-1, the V gene TRBV11-3, with 10 bases fitting TRBD2. CDR1 SGHNT and CDR2 YENEEA come from the germline V gene. After removal of 1 base from V and 6 bases from J, the junction contained 6 bases not matched to a gene. The CDR3 is 16 residues long. CDR3 loop: CASSLVRLAGVNEQFF. As DNA, the CDR3 is TGTGCCAGCAGCTTAGTGCGGCTAGCGGGAGTCAATGAGCAGTTCTTC.

The V call is TRBV6-1, the J call TRBJ2-2, with TRBD1 matching over 7 bases. In germline, CDR1 is MNHNS, CDR2 SASEGT. The CDR3 sequence is 17 residues long. Trimming removed 4 bases from V and 5 bases from J; junction bases left unmatched: 13. The CDR3 spells CASSGQGPIRATGELFF. The CDR3 nucleotides read TGTGCCAGCAGTGGACAGGGCCCCATCCGGGCGACCGGGGAGCTGTTTTTT.

The CDR3 loop reads CASSPGTGNTEAFF. The CDR3 DNA follows: TGTGCCAGCAGTCCAGGGACAGGCAACACTGAAGCTTTCTTT. This chain connects TRBV27 to TRBJ1-1, with 8 bases identical to TRBD1. The CDR3 has 14 amino acids. From germline, CDR1 is MNHEY and CDR2 SMNVEV (reference sequence). Germline trimming cut 5 bases from V and 2 bases from J; bases unmatched to any gene: 4.

The V call is TRBV6-5, the J call TRBJ2-1; 8 bases line up with TRBD2. The CDR3 contains 15 residues. Germline CDR1 and CDR2: MNHEY and SVGAGI. Trimming removed 6 bases from V and 0 bases from J; junction bases left unmatched: 4. DNA of the CDR3: TGTGCCAGCAGCGACCTAGCGGGCTCCTACAATGAGCAGTTCTTC. Amino acid sequence: CASSDLAGSYNEQFF.